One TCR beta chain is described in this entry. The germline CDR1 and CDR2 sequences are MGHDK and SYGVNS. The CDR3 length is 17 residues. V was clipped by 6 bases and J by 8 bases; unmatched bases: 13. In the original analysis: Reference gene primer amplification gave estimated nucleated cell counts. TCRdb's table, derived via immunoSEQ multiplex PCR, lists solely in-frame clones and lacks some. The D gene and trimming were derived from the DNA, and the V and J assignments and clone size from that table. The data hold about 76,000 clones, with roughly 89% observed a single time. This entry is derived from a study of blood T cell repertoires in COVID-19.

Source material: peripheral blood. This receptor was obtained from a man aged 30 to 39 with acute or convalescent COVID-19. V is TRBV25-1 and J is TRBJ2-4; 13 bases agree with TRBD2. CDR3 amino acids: CASRARTSGRFGDIQYF. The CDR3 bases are TGTGCCAGCAGGGCCCGGACTAGCGGGAGATTCGGAGACATTCAGTACTTC.